These 17 T cell receptor beta chains were sequenced from one sample in a study of OX40 agonist ivuxolimab in advanced cancers. Sequenced by immunoSEQ multiplex PCR; TCRdb stores in-frame clones only, minus some. The table shows roughly 120,000 clones, with 85% to 95% occurring only once. The source was CD4+ or CD8+ T cells sorted from blood, collected in a trial of the OX40 agonist ivuxolimab. These receptors originate from an adult with an advanced solid tumor such as melanoma, head and neck, liver or kidney cancer.

J is TRBJ2-2 and V is TRBV7-3; the D is unclear. CDR1 and CDR2 from the germline V gene are SGHTA and FQGTGA. This CDR3 has 11 amino acids. The ends were cut back, 7 bases at V and 7 bases at J, with 7 bases in the middle. The CDR3 sequence: CASTAGGELFF. CDR3 DNA sequence: TGTGCCAGCACCGCCGGCGGGGAGCTGTTTTTT.

The chain joins TRBV6-6 to TRBJ1-3; D call uncertain. Trimming removed 4 bases from V and 3 bases from J, with 7 bases in between. Germline V gives CDR1 MNHNY, CDR2 SVGAGI (reference sequence). This CDR3 comprises 13 residues. CDR3 sequence: CASSLTDGNTIYF. The CDR3 bases are TGTGCCAGCAGTTTGACTGATGGAAACACCATATATTTT.

DNA of the CDR3: TGTGCCAGTAAAGGACTAGCCCAGGGCACAGATACGCAGTATTTT. It specifies CASKGLAQGTDTQYF. J is TRBJ2-3 and V is TRBV19; TRBD2 agrees at 8 bases. Germline V gene data show CDR1 as LNHDA and CDR2 as SQIVND (reference sequence). The CDR3 runs 15 residues. The trim removed 7 bases at V and 1 base at J, leaving 7 bases unmatched.

This chain links TRBV5-1 with TRBJ2-5; 14 bases are a match to TRBD2. The trim removed 4 bases at V and 11 bases at J, leaving 16 bases unmatched. This CDR3 is 17 amino acids long. CDR1 is SGHRS, CDR2 YFSETQ, per germline. The CDR3 region is CASSHGGTGLAGDWQYF. The CDR3, as DNA: TGCGCCAGCAGCCACGGGGGCACGGGACTAGCGGGAGATTGGCAGTACTTC. The full variable domain, its missing parts supplied by reference TRBV5-1 and TRBJ2-5, is KAGVTQTPRYLIKTRGQQVTLSCSPISGHRSVSWYQQTPGQGLQFLFEYFSETQRNKGNFPGRFSGRQFSNSRSEMNVSTLELGDSALYLCASSHGGTGLAGDWQYFGPGTRLLVL.

The chain employs TRBV27 and TRBJ2-7; D call uncertain. Trimming stripped 2 bases from V and 2 bases from J, with 7 bases between. Germline lookup yields CDR1 MNHEY and CDR2 SMNVEV (reference sequence). The CDR3 has 13 residues. The CDR3 sequence: CASSLADAYEQYF. The CDR3 DNA reads TGTGCCAGCAGTTTAGCGGATGCCTACGAGCAGTACTTC.

The J gene is TRBJ2-1, the V gene TRBV7-9; 8 bases match TRBD1. Looked up from germline, CDR1 is SEHNR and CDR2 is FQNEAQ (reference sequence). J was trimmed by 4 bases and V by 5 bases; bases with no gene match: 1. This CDR3 comprises 13 residues. In DNA form, the CDR3 reads TGTGCCAGCAGCCGGACAGGGTACAATGAGCAGTTCTTC. Its protein is CASSRTGYNEQFF.

The V call is TRBV5-6, the J call TRBJ2-5; 11 positions agree with TRBD1. The CDR3 has 16 residues. The V segment lost 3 bases and the J segment 5 bases; nucleotides outside the gene matches: 9. Germline assignment: CDR1 SGHDT and CDR2 YYEEEE. The CDR3 reads CASSSPGTGGFETQYF. Written as DNA, the CDR3 is TGTGCCAGCAGCTCTCCCGGGACAGGGGGTTTTGAGACCCAGTACTTC.

The rearrangement joins TRBV6-6 to TRBJ1-1, with TRBD1 matching over 12 bases. Germline V gene data show CDR1 as MNHNY and CDR2 as SVGAGI (reference sequence). V was clipped by 9 bases and J by 1 base; unmatched bases: 9. CDR3 length: 16 residues. As DNA, the CDR3 is TGTGCCAGTGGGGCTGGGACAGGGGGCGGGAACACTGAAGCTTTCTTT. Residues: CASGAGTGGGNTEAFF.

The chain couples TRBV5-1 to TRBJ2-1; 7 nucleotides agree with TRBD2. After removal of 4 bases from V and 0 bases from J, the junction contained 4 bases not matched to a gene. Germline values: CDR1 SGHRS, CDR2 YFSETQ. This CDR3 is 15 amino acids long. For the CDR3, the DNA is TGCGCCAGCAGCATGCTAGCGGCCTCCTACAATGAGCAGTTCTTC. Amino acid sequence: CASSMLAASYNEQFF.

This chain joins TRBV7-2 and TRBJ2-1, with 9 nucleotides matching TRBD1. Germline lookup yields CDR1 SGHTA and CDR2 FQGNSA. The CDR3 length is 14 residues. The V gene end was trimmed by 3 bases and the J gene end by 6 bases; junction bases not matched to a gene: 3. The CDR3 here is CASSLGQGSNEQFF. Here the CDR3 DNA reads TGTGCCAGCAGCTTGGGACAGGGTAGCAATGAGCAGTTCTTC.

The chain employs TRBV19 and TRBJ2-7; D tentatively fits TRBD1 or TRBD2 (5 bases each). Germline CDR1 LNHDA, CDR2 SQIVND (reference sequence). This CDR3 region has 15 residues. V lost 1 base, J lost 5 bases, and 15 bases lay in between. The CDR3: CASSIGRGERNEQYF. The CDR3, as DNA: TGTGCCAGTAGTATAGGGCGAGGGGAGCGTAACGAGCAGTACTTC.

The chain uses TRBV7-3 and TRBJ2-1; D is ambiguous. Germline V gene data show CDR1 as SGHTA and CDR2 as FQGTGA. V lost 5 bases and J lost 7, with 12 bases in between. This CDR3 is 13 amino acids long. CDR3 DNA: TGTGCCAGCAGCCCCCTGACTGGGAATGAGCAGTTCTTC. Amino acids: CASSPLTGNEQFF.

The chain recombines TRBV4-3 with TRBJ2-2; 8 bases match TRBD1. The V gene's germline CDR1 is LGHNA and CDR2 YSLEER. The V and J ends lost 4 bases and 3 bases, in that order; junction bases with no gene match: 7. The CDR3 runs to 16 residues. This CDR3 is CASSPQQGGDTGELFF. For the CDR3, the DNA is TGCGCCAGCAGCCCTCAACAGGGGGGCGACACCGGGGAGCTGTTTTTT.

The CDR3 loop reads CASFRGIDRGNTEAFF. The CDR3 DNA is TGTGCCAGCTTTCGTGGGATAGACAGGGGCAACACTGAAGCTTTCTTT. V and J are TRBV2 and TRBJ1-1, with 8 bases that match TRBD1. The CDR3 runs 16 residues. CDR1 and CDR2 (germline): SNHLY, FYNNEI. Germline trimming cut 8 bases from V and 2 bases from J; bases unmatched to any gene: 13.

The rearrangement joins TRBV27 to TRBJ2-3; D remains ambiguous. Deletions cut 6 bases from V and 0 bases from J, with 16 bases between. This CDR3 contains 16 residues. Germline V gene lookup returns CDR1 MNHEY and CDR2 SMNVEV (reference sequence). CDR3 amino acids: CASSPPWPSSTDTQYF. As DNA, the CDR3 is TGTGCCAGCAGCCCCCCCTGGCCCTCTAGCACAGATACGCAGTATTTT.

The chain uses TRBV28 and TRBJ1-1, with D tentatively TRBD1 (5 bases). There are 15 residues in the CDR3. The germline CDR1 and CDR2 sequences are MDHEN and SYDVKM. Trimming stripped 5 bases from V and 0 bases from J, with 13 bases between. The CDR3 nucleotides read TGTGCCAGCAGTACAACCCGGGGGTTGAACACTGAAGCTTTCTTT. Its translation: CASSTTRGLNTEAFF.

The V gene is TRBV9, the J gene TRBJ1-2; maybe TRBD1 (5 bases). Deletions cut 0 bases from V and 4 bases from J, with 10 bases between. CDR3 length: 14 residues. CDR1 and CDR2 from the germline V gene are SGDLS and YYNGEE. The CDR3 DNA follows: TGTGCCAGCAGCGTAGATACGGGGGGCTATGGCTACACCTTC. Translating gives CASSVDTGGYGYTF.